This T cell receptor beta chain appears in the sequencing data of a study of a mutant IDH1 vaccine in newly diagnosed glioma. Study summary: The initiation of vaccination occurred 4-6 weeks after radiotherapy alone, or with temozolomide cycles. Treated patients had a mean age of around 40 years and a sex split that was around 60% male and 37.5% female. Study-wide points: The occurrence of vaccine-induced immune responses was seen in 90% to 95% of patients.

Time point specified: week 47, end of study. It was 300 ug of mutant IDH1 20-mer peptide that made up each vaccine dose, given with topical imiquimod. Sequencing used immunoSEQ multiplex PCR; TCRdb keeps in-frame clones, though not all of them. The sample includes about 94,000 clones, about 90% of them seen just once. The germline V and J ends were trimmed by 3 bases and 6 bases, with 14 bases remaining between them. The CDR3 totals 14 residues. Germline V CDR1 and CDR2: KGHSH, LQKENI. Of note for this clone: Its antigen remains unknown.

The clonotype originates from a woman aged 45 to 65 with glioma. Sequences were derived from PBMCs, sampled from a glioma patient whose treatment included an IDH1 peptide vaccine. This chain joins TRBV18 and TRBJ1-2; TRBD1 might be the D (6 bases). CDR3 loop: CASSPTGRYDGYTF. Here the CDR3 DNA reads TGTGCCAGCTCACCGACAGGCCGCTATGATGGCTACACCTTC.